Following are 19 T cell receptor beta chains from one sample sequenced in a study of T cell responses to AZD1222 COVID-19 vaccine. Libraries were prepared by immunoSEQ multiplex PCR; TCRdb keeps only in-frame clonotypes and omits some of them. The sample has 56,000 or so clones, 70% to 90% seen once. This specimen consisted of peripheral blood, obtained on day 0 of AZD1222 vaccination. The receptors were gathered from an adult in good health.

The chain couples TRBV10-3 to TRBJ1-4; weak D call: TRBD1 (5 bases). Trimming took off 10 bases at V and 7 bases at J, with 16 bases between the two ends. The CDR3 totals 13 residues. The germline V gene encodes CDR1 ENHRY and CDR2 SYGVKD. CDR3 protein: CATKQGTFEKLFF. For the CDR3, the DNA is TGTGCCACTAAACAAGGGACTTTTGAAAAACTGTTTTTT.

This rearrangement joins TRBV5-1 to TRBJ1-1; no clear D gene. The length of the CDR3 is 13 residues. Germline V gives CDR1 SGHRS, CDR2 YFSETQ. The ends were cut back, 0 bases at V and 1 base at J, with 4 bases in the middle. DNA of the CDR3: TGCGCCAGCAGCTTGGAACAGAACACTGAAGCTTTCTTT. This encodes CASSLEQNTEAFF.

The chain uses TRBV6-5 and TRBJ1-1, with 7 bases lining up with TRBD1. Germline-derived CDR1 and CDR2 are MNHEY and SVGAGI. The V gene end was trimmed by 4 bases and the J gene end by 6 bases; junction bases not matched to a gene: 14. The CDR3 has 16 amino acids. Written as DNA, the CDR3 is TGTGCCAGCAGTTTCCCAACAGGGGAGGAGTATTCTGAAGCTTTCTTT. Amino acid sequence: CASSFPTGEEYSEAFF.

As DNA, the CDR3 is TGTGCCAGCAGTTTCGGGGTACTAGCGAGTAGCACAGATACGCAGTATTTT. It specifies CASSFGVLASSTDTQYF. This chain joins TRBV28 and TRBJ2-3, with TRBD2 matching over 7 bases. The V gene's germline CDR1 is MDHEN and CDR2 SYDVKM. CDR3 length: 17 residues. V lost 3 bases and J lost 0; bases outside the gene matches: 9.

The rearrangement uses TRBV4-1 and TRBJ2-7, with TRBD1 matching over 7 bases. CDR1 and CDR2 from the germline V gene are MGHRA and YSYEKL. The CDR3 spans 16 residues. Trimming removed 2 bases from V and 2 bases from J; junction bases left unmatched: 9. The chain's CDR3 is CASSQSRQGITYEQYF. The DNA for the CDR3 is TGCGCCAGCAGCCAATCCAGACAGGGAATAACCTACGAGCAGTACTTC.

The genes are TRBV6-6 and TRBJ1-2; 7 bases line up with TRBD1. The CDR3 has 13 residues. Trimming removed 4 bases from V and 6 bases from J; junction bases left unmatched: 5. Germline assignment: CDR1 MNHNY and CDR2 SVGAGI (reference sequence). The CDR3 DNA reads as TGTGCCAGCAGTTCTATCGGGACAGATGGCTACACCTTC. This translates into CASSSIGTDGYTF.

This chain uses TRBV6-5 with TRBJ1-3; 9 bases line up with TRBD1. The CDR3 covers 16 residues. CDR1 and CDR2 from the germline V gene are MNHEY and SVGAGI. With V trimmed by 0 bases and J by 4 bases, 4 bases remained unmatched. This chain's CDR3 is CASSYSRTGAGNTIYF. The CDR3 DNA sequence: TGTGCCAGCAGTTACTCGAGGACAGGGGCCGGAAACACCATATATTTT.

The CDR3 is CAINRLAGGTDTQYF. CDR3 sequence (DNA): TGTGCCATCAACCGGCTAGCGGGGGGCACAGATACGCAGTATTTT. V usage is TRBV10-3 and J usage is TRBJ2-3; 10 bases are shared with TRBD2. The CDR3 spans 15 residues. Germline CDR1 is ENHRY and CDR2 is SYGVKD. V trimming: 7 bases; J trimming: 1 base; junction bases outside the gene matches: 5.

The chain has TRBV24-1 and TRBJ2-3, with TRBD1 matching 8 bases. Germline V lookup: CDR1 KGHDR, CDR2 SFDVKD. This CDR3 spans 15 amino acids. Trimming cost V 4 bases and J 3 bases; bases outside gene matches: 5. As DNA, the CDR3 is TGTGCCACCAGTGAACCGGGACAGGCAACAGATACGCAGTATTTT. It translates to CATSEPGQATDTQYF.

This chain connects TRBV7-3 to TRBJ1-1, with D perhaps TRBD1 (6 bases). From germline, CDR1 is SGHTA and CDR2 FQGTGA. Trimming removed 2 bases from V and 12 bases from J, with 16 bases in between. This CDR3 is built from 13 residues. CDR3 protein: CASSLSGGDGTFF. The CDR3 nucleotides read TGTGCCAGCAGCTTATCGGGGGGCGATGGTACTTTCTTT.

The chain uses TRBV4-1 and TRBJ1-5; D not resolved. Germline loops: CDR1 MGHRA, CDR2 YSYEKL. Trimming shortened V by 1 base and J by 1 base, and 5 bases separated the two germline ends. There are 14 residues in the CDR3. CDR3 in amino acids: CASSQATSNQPQHF. CDR3 nucleotides: TGCGCCAGCAGCCAAGCAACGAGCAATCAGCCCCAGCATTTT.

CDR3 sequence reads: CSVVVYGPYEQYF. As DNA, the CDR3 is TGCAGCGTTGTGGTCTATGGTCCCTACGAGCAGTACTTC. The chain couples TRBV29-1 to TRBJ2-7; D unresolved. This CDR3 comprises 13 residues. CDR1 SQVTM and CDR2 ANQGSEA come from the germline V gene. V shed 4 bases and J shed 2 bases, with 12 bases lying between them.

This chain uses TRBV27 with TRBJ1-3; 8 bases fit TRBD1. With 3 bases clipped from V and 3 bases from J, the junction kept 4 bases outside the gene matches. This CDR3 has 15 residues. Per the germline V gene, CDR1 is MNHEY and CDR2 is SMNVEV (reference sequence). CDR3 sequence: CASSFQGAGGNTIYF. CDR3 DNA sequence: TGTGCCAGCAGTTTTCAGGGGGCGGGTGGAAACACCATATATTTT.

The chain combines TRBV9 with TRBJ1-2; D is unresolved. Trimming left V 0 bases short and J 4 bases short, with 13 bases between. Germline V lookup: CDR1 SGDLS, CDR2 YYNGEE. The CDR3 loop spans 15 amino acids. The DNA of the CDR3 is TGTGCCAGCAGCGTAGATCTCCGCCAGCCCTATGGCTACACCTTC. Its translation is CASSVDLRQPYGYTF.

The rearrangement links TRBV9 to TRBJ1-2; no reliable D call. This CDR3 region has 14 residues. Germline V gene sequence: CDR1 SGDLS, CDR2 YYNGEE. V lost 0 bases and J 7 bases, leaving 13 bases between the germline ends. The CDR3 spells CASSVAVRLGGYTF. DNA of the CDR3: TGTGCCAGCAGCGTAGCAGTGAGGTTGGGTGGCTACACCTTC.

The rearrangement links TRBV13 to TRBJ2-3; 12 positions match TRBD2. Trimming at V came to 4 bases and at J to 3 bases, leaving 8 bases not matched to a gene. Per germline, CDR1 PRHDT and CDR2 FYEKMQ (reference sequence). The CDR3 sequence is 17 residues long. CDR3 sequence reads: CASSSYPGLAGTDTQYF. The CDR3 DNA follows: TGTGCCAGCAGCTCTTACCCGGGACTAGCGGGTACAGATACGCAGTATTTT.

V gene TRBV28 combines with J gene TRBJ1-5; 11 bases match TRBD1. Germline CDR1 is MDHEN and CDR2 is SYDVKM. The CDR3 contains 13 residues. Trimming at V came to 8 bases and at J to 9 bases, leaving 6 bases not matched to a gene. The CDR3, as DNA: TGTGCCAGCTCTAGGACAGGGGGCCTGCCCCAGCATTTT. This translates into CASSRTGGLPQHF.

This rearrangement joins TRBV3-1 (or the pseudogene TRBV3-2) to TRBJ1-6; 7 nucleotides match TRBD1. The CDR3 is 15 amino acids. From germline, CDR1 is LGHDT and CDR2 YNNKEL (reference sequence). V trimming: 3 bases; J trimming: 8 bases; junction bases outside the gene matches: 7. CDR3 nucleotides: TGTGCCAGCAGCCACTATCGTCAGGGGGATTCACCCCTCCACTTT. Amino acids: CASSHYRQGDSPLHF.

CDR3 bases: TGTGCCAGCAGCCTGTTGGGAAGGTCAGAAGATACGCAGTATTTT. Its translation: CASSLLGRSEDTQYF. The rearrangement links TRBV7-3 to TRBJ2-3, with D unresolved. Germline CDR1 reads SGHTA; CDR2 reads FQGTGA. The CDR3 length is 15 residues. Deletions cut 5 bases from V and 5 bases from J, with 17 bases between.